These 7 T cell receptor beta chains came from one sample sequenced in a study of cytomegalovirus exposure and HLA in healthy donors. The PCR ran on 60 Vbeta and 13 Jbeta primers. Data came from immunoSEQ multiplex PCR; TCRdb stores just in-frame clones and leaves some out. Among 90,000 to 140,000 clones listed, around 80% were seen once. Sequenced: PBMCs. The receptors were sampled from a young man in good health and CMV-seronegative.

The chain recombines TRBV4-1 with TRBJ2-4; a weak D match, TRBD2 (6 bases). V shed 7 bases and J shed 0 bases, with 13 bases lying between them. This CDR3 is built from 15 residues. Germline lookup yields CDR1 MGHRA and CDR2 YSYEKL. CDR3 loop: CASIHMGLAKNIQYF. The CDR3 nucleotides read TGCGCCAGCATACACATGGGACTAGCCAAAAACATTCAGTACTTC.

V usage is TRBV14 and J usage is TRBJ1-4; no clear D. V gave up 4 bases and J gave up 0 bases, with 12 bases separating them. The CDR3 loop spans 16 amino acids. Germline V lookup: CDR1 SGHDN, CDR2 FVKESK. The CDR3 loop reads CASSRFRGATNEKLFF. The CDR3, as DNA: TGTGCCAGCAGCCGATTTCGGGGTGCAACTAATGAAAAACTGTTTTTT. Variable domain in full (rest from reference TRBV14 and TRBJ1-4): EAGVTQFPSHSVIEKGQTVTLRCDPISGHDNLYWYRRVMGKEIKFLLHFVKESKQDESGMPNNRFLAERTGGTYSTLKVQPAELEDSGVYFCASSRFRGATNEKLFFGSGTQLSVL.

The chain combines TRBV9 with TRBJ1-2; 7 nucleotides align to TRBD1. CDR1 and CDR2 from the germline V gene are SGDLS and YYNGEE. J was trimmed by 5 bases and V by 3 bases; bases with no gene match: 10. The CDR3 totals 15 residues. The DNA for the CDR3 is TGTGCCAGCAGCGCTGAGACAGGGAGAGCTTATGGCTACACCTTC. As protein: CASSAETGRAYGYTF.

The genes are TRBV7-6 and TRBJ2-3; D is perhaps TRBD2 (6 bases). With 3 bases removed from V and 5 bases from J, the gap between germline ends came to 6 bases. Germline CDR1 reads SGHVS; CDR2 reads FNYEAQ. CDR3 length equals 12 residues. The CDR3 region is CASSFGGDTQYF. CDR3 nucleotide sequence: TGTGCCAGCAGCTTCGGGGGAGATACGCAGTATTTT. Filled out from reference TRBV7-6 and TRBJ2-3, the complete variable domain reads GAGVSQSPRYKVTKRGQDVALRCDPISGHVSLYWYRQALGQGPEFLTYFNYEAQQDKSGLPNDRFSAERPEGSISTLTIQRTEQRDSAMYRCASSFGGDTQYFGPGTRLTVL.

The chain carries TRBV10-3 and TRBJ1-5, with 8 positions matching TRBD1. Trimming cost V 7 bases and J 2 bases; bases outside gene matches: 7. The CDR3 covers 15 residues. CDR1 ENHRY and CDR2 SYGVKD come from the germline V gene. The CDR3 here is CAITNQGAGNQPQHF. The CDR3 DNA is TGTGCCATCACCAATCAGGGGGCAGGCAATCAGCCCCAGCATTTT.

The rearrangement uses TRBV6-5 and TRBJ2-7; 8 positions agree with TRBD1. Trimming cost V 2 bases and J 3 bases; bases outside gene matches: 6. Germline values: CDR1 MNHEY, CDR2 SVGAGI. The CDR3 has 15 amino acids. The CDR3 DNA is TGTGCCAGCAGTTACCGGGCAGGGGGCTTCTACGAGCAGTACTTC. This gives the protein CASSYRAGGFYEQYF.

The V and J genes are TRBV28 and TRBJ1-2; D gene uncertain. The CDR3 covers 16 residues. The ends were cut back, 5 bases at V and 4 bases at J, with 20 bases in the middle. Germline lookup yields CDR1 MDHEN and CDR2 SYDVKM. CDR3 in amino acids: CASSPLDSAAVYGYTF. The CDR3 DNA is TGTGCCAGCAGTCCTCTGGACTCAGCTGCTGTCTATGGCTACACCTTC.